The table lists the clone carrying this T cell receptor (beta chain) with many counts. Its antigen is not identified. There are 14 residues in the CDR3. Trimming removed 4 bases from V and 3 bases from J, with 12 bases in between. CDR1 SQVTM and CDR2 ANQGSEA come from the germline V gene. 5'RACE template switching generated TCR cDNA, adding a universal primer site and UMIs. TCRdb reprocessed the 5' RACE reads via MiXCR and lists one record per CDR3 protein. The top ten hold roughly 2.5% of the sample, which has 150,000 to 200,000 distinct CDR3 sequences, 5.5% to 7.5% seen once. The record originates from a study of T cells after yellow fever vaccination. Study findings and constraints: Reappearing after the booster were most of the clones from primary vaccination (roughly 96% CD4, 85% to 90% CD8). FACS-sorted repertoires could contain abundant clonotypes contaminating from the bulk population.

V and J are TRBV29-1 and TRBJ1-4; TRBD1 might be the D (5 bases). The receptor's source is a man aged 18 to 35 who received the YFV17D yellow fever vaccine. The sample was CD4+ T cells sorted from PBMCs, taken around 5 days after the first yellow fever vaccination. CDR3 sequence reads: CSVAGYQANEKLFF. The CDR3, as DNA: TGCAGCGTTGCAGGGTATCAAGCTAATGAAAAACTGTTTTTT.